This is a list of T cell receptor beta chains from one sample in a study of blood T cell repertoires in COVID-19. Profiled with immunoSEQ multiplex PCR; TCRdb holds only in-frame clones, not every one. The sample records about 150,000 clones, 81% being singletons. Sequencing used peripheral blood. These receptors all come from a woman aged 55-75 years with active or convalescent COVID-19. Both conserved end residues are part of each CDR3. Each record gives: clone size, D gene, CDR3 length, V gene, J gene, CDR3 DNA, CDR3 protein. The D gene is left open where the match is weak. Size is omitted from some rows. Given values are once, few, many or a class for expanded clones.

clone_size: NA; d_call: NA; cdr3_length: 16; v_call: TRBV7-9; j_call: TRBJ2-5; cdr3_nt: TGTGCCAGCAGCCCGGGTCGTCAGGGACTGGGAGAGACCCAGTACTTC; cdr3_aa: CASSPGRQGLGETQYF
clone_size: NA; d_call: NA; cdr3_length: 14; v_call: TRBV30; j_call: TRBJ2-7; cdr3_nt: TGTGCCTGGACCAGCCCTAGAGTGAACTACGAGCAGTACTTC; cdr3_aa: CAWTSPRVNYEQYF
clone_size: NA; d_call: NA; cdr3_length: 14; v_call: TRBV6-6; j_call: TRBJ2-7; cdr3_nt: TGTGCCAGCAGTTACCCGGGGAGGATCTACGAGCAGTACTTC; cdr3_aa: CASSYPGRIYEQYF
clone_size: NA; d_call: NA; cdr3_length: 13; v_call: TRBV6-2/TRBV6-3; j_call: TRBJ1-1; cdr3_nt: TGTGCCAGCAGTTTACAGGGGAACACTGAAGCTTTCTTT; cdr3_aa: CASSLQGNTEAFF
clone_size: NA; d_call: NA; cdr3_length: 14; v_call: TRBV2; j_call: TRBJ2-3; cdr3_nt: TGTGCCACCCGGGTTGAGCTGAACACAGATACGCAGTATTTT; cdr3_aa: CATRVELNTDTQYF
clone_size: NA; d_call: TRBD1; cdr3_length: 14; v_call: TRBV28; j_call: TRBJ2-7; cdr3_nt: TGTGCCAGCAGGCGGACAGGGGAGACCTACGAGCAGTACTTC; cdr3_aa: CASRRTGETYEQYF
clone_size: NA; d_call: TRBD2; cdr3_length: 13; v_call: TRBV28; j_call: TRBJ2-7; cdr3_nt: TGTGCCAGCAGGGCTAGCGGGTCCTACGAGCAGTACTTC; cdr3_aa: CASRASGSYEQYF
clone_size: NA; d_call: NA; cdr3_length: 16; v_call: TRBV5-4; j_call: TRBJ1-6; cdr3_nt: TGTGCCAGCAGCTTGAGACAGGCTAACTATAATTCACCCCTCCACTTT; cdr3_aa: CASSLRQANYNSPLHF
clone_size: NA; d_call: NA; cdr3_length: 14; v_call: TRBV5-1; j_call: TRBJ1-6; cdr3_nt: TGCGCCAGCAGCTTGAACCCGGGAAATTCACCCCTCCACTTT; cdr3_aa: CASSLNPGNSPLHF
clone_size: NA; d_call: TRBD1; cdr3_length: 14; v_call: TRBV5-6; j_call: TRBJ2-5; cdr3_nt: TGTGCCAGCAGCTTGGAGGGGGCGGGCGAGACCCAGTACTTC; cdr3_aa: CASSLEGAGETQYF
clone_size: NA; d_call: NA; cdr3_length: 16; v_call: TRBV19; j_call: TRBJ1-3; cdr3_nt: TGTGCCAGTACCCGAGGGCAGCGGCACTCTGGAAACACCATATATTTT; cdr3_aa: CASTRGQRHSGNTIYF
clone_size: NA; d_call: NA; cdr3_length: 14; v_call: TRBV11-2; j_call: TRBJ1-5; cdr3_nt: TGTGCCAGCAGCTGGGGCAGGGCCAATCAGCCCCAGCATTTT; cdr3_aa: CASSWGRANQPQHF
clone_size: NA; d_call: NA; cdr3_length: 15; v_call: TRBV27; j_call: TRBJ1-3; cdr3_nt: TGTGCCAGCAGTCCAACGGGATTCTCTGGAAACACCATATATTTT; cdr3_aa: CASSPTGFSGNTIYF
clone_size: NA; d_call: NA; cdr3_length: 13; v_call: TRBV27; j_call: TRBJ1-5; cdr3_nt: TGTGCCAGCAGTTATACAGTCAATCAGCCCCAGCATTTT; cdr3_aa: CASSYTVNQPQHF
clone_size: few; d_call: NA; cdr3_length: 13; v_call: TRBV7-9; j_call: TRBJ2-1; cdr3_nt: TGTGCCAGCAGCACCGATTCCAGGGGTGAGCAGTTCTTC; cdr3_aa: CASSTDSRGEQFF
clone_size: NA; d_call: TRBD2; cdr3_length: 15; v_call: TRBV6-2/TRBV6-3; j_call: TRBJ2-3; cdr3_nt: TGTGCCAGCACCCCCCGAGCGGGAGGGCCCCCGACGCAGTATTTT; cdr3_aa: CASTPRAGGPPTQYF
clone_size: NA; d_call: NA; cdr3_length: 19; v_call: TRBV2; j_call: TRBJ1-5; cdr3_nt: TGTGCCAGCAGTGATGGTCCAGGGGTAAAGTGGGGTGGCAATCAGCCCCAGCATTTT; cdr3_aa: CASSDGPGVKWGGNQPQHF
clone_size: NA; d_call: TRBD2; cdr3_length: 14; v_call: TRBV4-2; j_call: TRBJ2-1; cdr3_nt: TGTGCCAGCAGCCGAGCGGGGTCCTACAATGAGCAGTTCTTC; cdr3_aa: CASSRAGSYNEQFF
clone_size: NA; d_call: TRBD2; cdr3_length: 14; v_call: TRBV10-3; j_call: TRBJ2-1; cdr3_nt: TGTGCCATCAGCGGGACTAGCGTGGGCAATGAGCAGTTCTTC; cdr3_aa: CAISGTSVGNEQFF
clone_size: NA; d_call: TRBD1; cdr3_length: 15; v_call: TRBV7-8; j_call: TRBJ2-1; cdr3_nt: TGTGCCAGCAGTAGACAGGGGGCAGGAGGTGATGAGCAGTTCTTC; cdr3_aa: CASSRQGAGGDEQFF
clone_size: NA; d_call: TRBD2; cdr3_length: 17; v_call: TRBV29-1; j_call: TRBJ2-1; cdr3_nt: TGCAGCGTTGAAATGGGTGGGAGTAGCGGGGTCGTCGATGAGCAGTTCTTC; cdr3_aa: CSVEMGGSSGVVDEQFF
clone_size: NA; d_call: TRBD1; cdr3_length: 15; v_call: TRBV6-1; j_call: TRBJ1-2; cdr3_nt: TGTGCCAGCAACATGGGACAGGGAGCCACCTATGGCTACACCTTC; cdr3_aa: CASNMGQGATYGYTF
clone_size: NA; d_call: NA; cdr3_length: 14; v_call: TRBV7-2; j_call: TRBJ2-7; cdr3_nt: TGTGCCAGCAGCTTAGCCTCCGAACACAACGAGCAGTACTTC; cdr3_aa: CASSLASEHNEQYF
clone_size: NA; d_call: TRBD1; cdr3_length: 14; v_call: TRBV19; j_call: TRBJ1-6; cdr3_nt: TGTGCCAGCGCAGTACAGGGGGATAATTCACCCCTCCACTTT; cdr3_aa: CASAVQGDNSPLHF
clone_size: NA; d_call: TRBD1; cdr3_length: 16; v_call: TRBV16; j_call: TRBJ1-3; cdr3_nt: TGTGCCAGCAGCCAGTCCCACAGGGGGACTGGAAACACCATATATTTT; cdr3_aa: CASSQSHRGTGNTIYF
clone_size: NA; d_call: TRBD1; cdr3_length: 18; v_call: TRBV29-1; j_call: TRBJ1-5; cdr3_nt: TGCAGCGTTGAAGGGCCAGGGGGCTATCAGAGGCTTGATCAGCCCCAGCATTTT; cdr3_aa: CSVEGPGGYQRLDQPQHF
clone_size: NA; d_call: TRBD1; cdr3_length: 18; v_call: TRBV6-6; j_call: TRBJ2-2; cdr3_nt: TGTGCCAGCAGTGGATCTTTAGGGCAGGGGGCGTTCGCCGGGGAGCTGTTTTTT; cdr3_aa: CASSGSLGQGAFAGELFF
clone_size: NA; d_call: TRBD1; cdr3_length: 16; v_call: TRBV7-8; j_call: TRBJ2-3; cdr3_nt: TGTGCCAGCAGGTTCGGAGGACAGGGCGTACCGGATACGCAGTATTTT; cdr3_aa: CASRFGGQGVPDTQYF
clone_size: NA; d_call: NA; cdr3_length: 15; v_call: TRBV5-1; j_call: TRBJ2-3; cdr3_nt: TGCGCCAGCAGAACCGGGACAAGTAGCACAGATACGCAGTATTTT; cdr3_aa: CASRTGTSSTDTQYF
clone_size: once; d_call: TRBD1; cdr3_length: 15; v_call: TRBV28; j_call: TRBJ1-4; cdr3_nt: TGTGCCAGCAGGACGCAGGGGGCGGGGAATGAAAAACTGTTTTTT; cdr3_aa: CASRTQGAGNEKLFF
clone_size: once; d_call: TRBD1; cdr3_length: 17; v_call: TRBV4-1; j_call: TRBJ1-2; cdr3_nt: TGCGCCAGCAGCCAAGATGAAGGGACAGGCCTATTCTATGGCTACACCTTC; cdr3_aa: CASSQDEGTGLFYGYTF
clone_size: once; d_call: TRBD1; cdr3_length: 13; v_call: TRBV19; j_call: TRBJ2-1; cdr3_nt: TGTGCCACGGGGACAGGGAACAGGGATGAGCAGTTCTTC; cdr3_aa: CATGTGNRDEQFF
clone_size: NA; d_call: TRBD2; cdr3_length: 14; v_call: TRBV10-3; j_call: TRBJ2-2; cdr3_nt: TGTGCCATCAGTGAGACTAGCGGGACCGGGGAGCTGTTTTTT; cdr3_aa: CAISETSGTGELFF
clone_size: NA; d_call: TRBD1; cdr3_length: 16; v_call: TRBV28; j_call: TRBJ1-2; cdr3_nt: TGTGCCAGCGGGAGACAGGGGCAGAGGCGAGGCTATGGCTACACCTTC; cdr3_aa: CASGRQGQRRGYGYTF
clone_size: NA; d_call: NA; cdr3_length: 15; v_call: TRBV13; j_call: TRBJ2-1; cdr3_nt: TGTGCCAGCAGCCCTAGTCCTACTACGAACAATGAGCAGTTCTTC; cdr3_aa: CASSPSPTTNNEQFF
clone_size: NA; d_call: TRBD2; cdr3_length: 20; v_call: TRBV6-2/TRBV6-3; j_call: TRBJ2-2; cdr3_nt: TGTGCCAGCAGTTACGCCCGACTAGCGGGAGGGCCGACGCGTACCGGGGAGCTGTTTTTT; cdr3_aa: CASSYARLAGGPTRTGELFF
clone_size: NA; d_call: TRBD2; cdr3_length: 16; v_call: TRBV6-2/TRBV6-3; j_call: TRBJ2-7; cdr3_nt: TGTGCCAGCAGTTACCGACTAGCGGTGAACTCCTACGAGCAGTACTTC; cdr3_aa: CASSYRLAVNSYEQYF
clone_size: NA; d_call: NA; cdr3_length: 14; v_call: TRBV5-1; j_call: TRBJ2-7; cdr3_nt: TGCGCCAGCAGCCCTCGACAGGCCTCCTACGAGCAGTACTTC; cdr3_aa: CASSPRQASYEQYF
clone_size: NA; d_call: NA; cdr3_length: 16; v_call: TRBV5-6; j_call: TRBJ1-4; cdr3_nt: TGTGCCAGCAGCGTGCCCCGGAGGGAAGGTAATGAAAAACTGTTTTTT; cdr3_aa: CASSVPRREGNEKLFF
clone_size: NA; d_call: TRBD1; cdr3_length: 13; v_call: TRBV5-6; j_call: TRBJ1-6; cdr3_nt: TGTGCCAGCAGCTGGACAGGGAATTCACCCCTCCACTTT; cdr3_aa: CASSWTGNSPLHF
clone_size: once; d_call: TRBD1; cdr3_length: 15; v_call: TRBV3-1/TRBV3-2; j_call: TRBJ1-2; cdr3_nt: TGTGCCAGCAGCCAAGAGGGGACAGCGAGGCTTGGCTACACCTTC; cdr3_aa: CASSQEGTARLGYTF